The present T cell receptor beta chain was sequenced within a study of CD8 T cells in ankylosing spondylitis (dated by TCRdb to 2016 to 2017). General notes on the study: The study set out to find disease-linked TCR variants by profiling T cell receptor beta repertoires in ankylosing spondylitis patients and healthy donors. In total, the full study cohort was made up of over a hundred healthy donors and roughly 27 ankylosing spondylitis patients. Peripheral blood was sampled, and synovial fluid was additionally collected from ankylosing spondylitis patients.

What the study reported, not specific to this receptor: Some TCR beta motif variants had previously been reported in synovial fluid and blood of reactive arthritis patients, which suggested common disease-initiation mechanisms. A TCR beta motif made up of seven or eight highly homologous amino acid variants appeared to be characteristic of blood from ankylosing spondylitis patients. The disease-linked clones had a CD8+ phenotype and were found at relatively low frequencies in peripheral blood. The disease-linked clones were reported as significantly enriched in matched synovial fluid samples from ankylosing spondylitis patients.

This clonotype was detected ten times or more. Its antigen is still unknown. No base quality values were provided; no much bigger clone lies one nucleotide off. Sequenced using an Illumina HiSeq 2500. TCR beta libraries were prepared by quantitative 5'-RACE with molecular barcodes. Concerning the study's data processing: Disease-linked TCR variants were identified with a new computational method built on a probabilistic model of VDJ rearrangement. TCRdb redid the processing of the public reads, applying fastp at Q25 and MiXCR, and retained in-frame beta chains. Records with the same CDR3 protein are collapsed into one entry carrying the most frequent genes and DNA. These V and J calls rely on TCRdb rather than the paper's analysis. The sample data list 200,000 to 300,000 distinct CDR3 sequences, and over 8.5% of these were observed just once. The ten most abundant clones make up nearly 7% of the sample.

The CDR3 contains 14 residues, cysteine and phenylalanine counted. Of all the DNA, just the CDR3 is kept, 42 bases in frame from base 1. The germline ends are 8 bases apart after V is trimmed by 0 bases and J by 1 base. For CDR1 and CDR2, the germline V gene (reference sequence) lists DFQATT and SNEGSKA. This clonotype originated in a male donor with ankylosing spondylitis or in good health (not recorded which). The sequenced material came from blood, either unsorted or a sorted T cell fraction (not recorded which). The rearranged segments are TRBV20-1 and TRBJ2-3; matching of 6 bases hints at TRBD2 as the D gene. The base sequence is TGCAGTGCTAGAGATTGGGGGGGCACAGATACGCAGTATTTT. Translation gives CSARDWGGTDTQYF.